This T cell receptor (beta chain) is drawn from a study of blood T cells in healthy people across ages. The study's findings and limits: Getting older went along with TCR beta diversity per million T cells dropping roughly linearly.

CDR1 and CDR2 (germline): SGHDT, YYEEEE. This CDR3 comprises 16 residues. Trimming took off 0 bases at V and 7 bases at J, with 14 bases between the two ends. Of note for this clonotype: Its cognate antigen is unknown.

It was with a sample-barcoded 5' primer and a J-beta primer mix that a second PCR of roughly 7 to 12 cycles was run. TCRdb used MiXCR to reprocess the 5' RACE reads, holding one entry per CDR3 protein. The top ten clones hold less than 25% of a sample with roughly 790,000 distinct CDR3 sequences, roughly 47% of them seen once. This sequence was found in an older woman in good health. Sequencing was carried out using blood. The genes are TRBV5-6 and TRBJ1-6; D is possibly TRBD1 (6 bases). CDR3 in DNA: TGTGCCAGCAGCTTGGCCTCAGGGGCTTGGAATTCACCCCTCCACTTT. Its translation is CASSLASGAWNSPLHF.